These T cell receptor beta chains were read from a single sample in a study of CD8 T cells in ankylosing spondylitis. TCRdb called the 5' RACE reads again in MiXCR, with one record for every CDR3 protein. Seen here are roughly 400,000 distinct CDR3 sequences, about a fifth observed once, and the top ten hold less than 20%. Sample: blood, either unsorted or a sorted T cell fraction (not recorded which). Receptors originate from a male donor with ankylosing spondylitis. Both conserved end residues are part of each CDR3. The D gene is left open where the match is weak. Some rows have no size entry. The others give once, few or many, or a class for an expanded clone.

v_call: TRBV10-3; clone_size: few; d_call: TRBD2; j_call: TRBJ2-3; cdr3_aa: CAINPSGNTDTQYF; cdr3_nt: TGTGCCATCAACCCTAGCGGGAACACAGATACGCAGTATTTT
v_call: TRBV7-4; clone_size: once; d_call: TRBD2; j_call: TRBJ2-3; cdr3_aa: CASSTSGDVDTQYF; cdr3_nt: TGTGCCAGCAGCACTAGCGGGGACGTTGATACGCAGTATTTT
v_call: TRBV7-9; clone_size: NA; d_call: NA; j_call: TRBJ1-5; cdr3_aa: CASSLESREPQHF; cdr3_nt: TGTGCCAGCAGCTTAGAGTCCCGGGAGCCCCAGCATTTT
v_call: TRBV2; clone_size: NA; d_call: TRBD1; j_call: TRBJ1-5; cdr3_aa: CASSAGQGLVQPQHF; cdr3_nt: TGTGCCAGCAGCGCGGGACAGGGTTTGGTTCAGCCCCAGCATTTT
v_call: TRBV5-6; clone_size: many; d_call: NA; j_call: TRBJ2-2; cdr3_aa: CASSLWQPGELFF; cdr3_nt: TGTGCCAGCAGCTTGTGGCAGCCCGGGGAGCTGTTTTTT
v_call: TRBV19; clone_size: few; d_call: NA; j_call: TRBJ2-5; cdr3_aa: CASSTRWGSETQYF; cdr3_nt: TGTGCCAGTAGTACCCGGTGGGGGTCCGAGACCCAGTACTTC
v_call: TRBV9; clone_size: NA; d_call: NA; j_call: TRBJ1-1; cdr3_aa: CASSVVGTNTEAFF; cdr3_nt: TGTGCCAGCAGCGTAGTGGGGACGAACACTGAAGCTTTCTTT
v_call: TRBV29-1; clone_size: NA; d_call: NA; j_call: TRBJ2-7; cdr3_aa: CSVDDGNHEQYF; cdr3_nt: TGCAGCGTTGATGACGGGAACCACGAGCAGTACTTC
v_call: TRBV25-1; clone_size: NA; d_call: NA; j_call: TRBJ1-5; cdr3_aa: CASSAGSNQPQHF; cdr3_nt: TGTGCCAGCAGTGCAGGGAGCAATCAGCCCCAGCATTTT
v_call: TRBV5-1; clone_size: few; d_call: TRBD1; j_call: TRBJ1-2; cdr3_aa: CASSLDRGSYGYTF; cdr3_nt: TGCGCCAGCAGCTTGGACAGGGGCAGCTATGGCTACACCTTC
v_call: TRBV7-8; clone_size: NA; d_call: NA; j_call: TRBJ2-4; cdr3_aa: CASSLSWGWKGIQYF; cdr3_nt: TGTGCCAGCAGCTTATCGTGGGGGTGGAAAGGCATTCAGTACTTC
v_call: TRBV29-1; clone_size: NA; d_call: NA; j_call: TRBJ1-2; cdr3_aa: CSVERPGLGGYTF; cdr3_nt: TGCAGCGTTGAAAGGCCGGGGCTGGGGGGCTACACCTTC
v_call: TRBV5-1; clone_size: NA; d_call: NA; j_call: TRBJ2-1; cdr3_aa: CASSLGDALRNEQFF; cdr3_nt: TGCGCCAGCAGCTTGGGAGATGCCCTGCGGAATGAGCAGTTCTTC
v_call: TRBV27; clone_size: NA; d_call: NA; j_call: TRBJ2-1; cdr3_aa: CASSIGTNGLNEQFF; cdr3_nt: TGTGCCAGCAGTATAGGGACAAATGGACTCAATGAGCAGTTCTTC
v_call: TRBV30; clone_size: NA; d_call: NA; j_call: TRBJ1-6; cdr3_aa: CAWSVRSYNSPLHF; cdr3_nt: TGTGCCTGGAGTGTACGCAGTTATAATTCACCCCTCCACTTT
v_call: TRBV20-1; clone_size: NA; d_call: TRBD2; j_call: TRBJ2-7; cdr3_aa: CSARVASGRGSSYEQYF; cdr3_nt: TGCAGTGCTAGAGTCGCTAGCGGGAGGGGGAGTTCCTACGAGCAGTACTTC
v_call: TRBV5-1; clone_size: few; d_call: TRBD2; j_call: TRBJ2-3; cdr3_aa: CASSPNSQREGRSDTQYF; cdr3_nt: TGCGCCAGCAGCCCCAATTCCCAGCGGGAGGGCCGATCAGATACGCAGTATTTT
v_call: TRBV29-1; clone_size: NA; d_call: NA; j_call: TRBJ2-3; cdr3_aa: CSVDTAGQYF; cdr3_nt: TGCAGCGTTGATACGGCGGGCCAGTATTTT
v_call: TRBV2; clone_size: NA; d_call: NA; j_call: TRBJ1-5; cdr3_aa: CASGVYSNQPQHF; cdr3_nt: TGTGCCAGCGGCGTGTATAGCAATCAGCCCCAGCATTTT
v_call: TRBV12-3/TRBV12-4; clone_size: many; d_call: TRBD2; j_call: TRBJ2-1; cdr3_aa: CASRPGLDLPEQFF; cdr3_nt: TGTGCCAGCAGGCCGGGACTAGATCTTCCTGAGCAGTTCTTC
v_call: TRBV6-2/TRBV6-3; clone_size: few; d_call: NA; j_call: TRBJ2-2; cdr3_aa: CASSRYGPSNTGELFF; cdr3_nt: TGTGCCAGCAGTCGCTACGGGCCGTCGAACACCGGGGAGCTGTTTTTT
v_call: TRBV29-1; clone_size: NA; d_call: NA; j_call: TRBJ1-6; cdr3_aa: CSVLVDSRLHF; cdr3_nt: TGCAGCGTCTTAGTTGATTCGAGACTCCACTTT
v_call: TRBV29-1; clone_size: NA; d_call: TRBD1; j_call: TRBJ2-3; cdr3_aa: CSVEGAGQGALSDTQYF; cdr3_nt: TGCAGCGTTGAAGGAGCGGGACAGGGGGCTCTCTCAGATACGCAGTATTTT
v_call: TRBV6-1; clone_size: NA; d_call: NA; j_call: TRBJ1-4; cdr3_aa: CASSAGFSYEKLFF; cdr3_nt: TGTGCCAGTTCGGCGGGGTTTTCGTACGAAAAACTGTTTTTT
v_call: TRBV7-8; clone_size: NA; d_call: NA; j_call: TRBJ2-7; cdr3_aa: CASSPPASGTIYEQYF; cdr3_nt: TGTGCCAGCAGCCCCCCCGCCTCCGGGACCATCTACGAGCAGTACTTC
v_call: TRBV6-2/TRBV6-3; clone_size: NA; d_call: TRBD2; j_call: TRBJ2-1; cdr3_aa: CASSYTVGRAAGVQFF; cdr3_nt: TGTGCCAGCAGTTACACTGTCGGGAGGGCCGCGGGGGTGCAGTTCTTC
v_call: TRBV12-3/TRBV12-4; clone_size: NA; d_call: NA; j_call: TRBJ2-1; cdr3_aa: CATYSGYNEQFF; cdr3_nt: TGTGCCACGTATAGCGGCTACAATGAGCAGTTCTTC
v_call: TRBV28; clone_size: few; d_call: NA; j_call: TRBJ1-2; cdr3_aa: CASSFNRNMGYTF; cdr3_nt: TGTGCCAGCAGTTTTAATCGGAACATGGGCTACACCTTC
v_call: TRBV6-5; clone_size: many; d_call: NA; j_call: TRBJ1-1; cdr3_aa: CASSYSVGTEAFF; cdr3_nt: TGTGCCAGCAGTTACTCGGTTGGCACTGAAGCTTTCTTT
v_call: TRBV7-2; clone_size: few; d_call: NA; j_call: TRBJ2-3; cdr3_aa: CASFGMGDTQYF; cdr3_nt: TGTGCCAGCTTCGGAATGGGAGATACGCAGTATTTT
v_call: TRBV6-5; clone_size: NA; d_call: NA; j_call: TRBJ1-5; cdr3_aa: CASSYPDYSNQPQHF; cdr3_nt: TGTGCCAGCAGTTACCCCGATTATAGCAATCAGCCCCAGCATTTT
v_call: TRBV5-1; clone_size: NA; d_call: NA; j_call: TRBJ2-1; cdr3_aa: CASSTLSSAIYNEQFF; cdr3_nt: TGCGCCAGCAGCACCTTGAGTAGCGCCATCTACAATGAGCAGTTCTTC
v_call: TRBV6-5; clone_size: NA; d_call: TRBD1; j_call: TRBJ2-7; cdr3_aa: CASSYARNVARTGYPGEIRVQYF; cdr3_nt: TGTGCCAGCAGTTACGCTCGAAATGTCGCCCGGACAGGGTATCCCGGAGAGATACGAGTGCAGTACTTC
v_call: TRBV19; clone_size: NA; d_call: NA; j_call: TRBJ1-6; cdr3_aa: CASEQGEGRSPLHF; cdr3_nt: TGTGCCAGCGAACAGGGAGAGGGTAGATCACCCCTCCACTTT
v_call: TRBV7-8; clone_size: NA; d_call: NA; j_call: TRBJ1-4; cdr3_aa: CASSLEDTEGEKLFF; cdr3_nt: TGTGCCAGCAGCTTAGAGGACACTGAGGGTGAAAAACTGTTTTTT
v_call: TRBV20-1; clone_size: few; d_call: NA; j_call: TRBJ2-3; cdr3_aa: CSAWDPPSTQYF; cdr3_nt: TGCAGTGCTTGGGACCCACCAAGTACGCAGTATTTT
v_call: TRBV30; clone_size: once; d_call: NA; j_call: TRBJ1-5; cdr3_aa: CAVQTGNQPQHF; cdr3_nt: TGTGCCGTCCAAACAGGCAATCAGCCCCAGCATTTT
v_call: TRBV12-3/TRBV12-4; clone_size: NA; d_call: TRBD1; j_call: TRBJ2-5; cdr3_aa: CASRPTGGAFLETQYF; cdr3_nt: TGTGCCAGCAGACCGACAGGGGGCGCATTCTTAGAGACCCAGTACTTC
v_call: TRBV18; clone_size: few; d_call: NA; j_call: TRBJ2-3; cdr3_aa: CASSLYRDKGTPDTQYF; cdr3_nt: TGTGCCAGCTCACTCTATCGGGACAAGGGGACCCCAGATACGCAGTATTTT
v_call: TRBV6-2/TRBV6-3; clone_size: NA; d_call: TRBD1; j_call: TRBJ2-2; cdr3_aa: CASNRPGQGNTGELFF; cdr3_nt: TGTGCCAGCAACCGACCGGGACAGGGGAACACCGGGGAGCTGTTTTTT
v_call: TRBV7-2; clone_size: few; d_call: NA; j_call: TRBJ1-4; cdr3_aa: CASSLVRAANEKLFF; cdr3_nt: TGTGCCAGCAGCTTAGTGAGGGCAGCTAATGAAAAACTGTTTTTT
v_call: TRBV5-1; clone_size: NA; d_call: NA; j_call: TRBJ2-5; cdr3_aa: CASSERTGAVQETQYF; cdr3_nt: TGCGCCAGCAGCGAACGAACCGGGGCCGTTCAAGAGACCCAGTACTTC
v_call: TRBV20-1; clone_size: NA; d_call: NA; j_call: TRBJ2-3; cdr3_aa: CSARKEGGTTDTQYF; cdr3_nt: TGCAGTGCTAGGAAGGAGGGCGGTACCACAGATACGCAGTATTTT